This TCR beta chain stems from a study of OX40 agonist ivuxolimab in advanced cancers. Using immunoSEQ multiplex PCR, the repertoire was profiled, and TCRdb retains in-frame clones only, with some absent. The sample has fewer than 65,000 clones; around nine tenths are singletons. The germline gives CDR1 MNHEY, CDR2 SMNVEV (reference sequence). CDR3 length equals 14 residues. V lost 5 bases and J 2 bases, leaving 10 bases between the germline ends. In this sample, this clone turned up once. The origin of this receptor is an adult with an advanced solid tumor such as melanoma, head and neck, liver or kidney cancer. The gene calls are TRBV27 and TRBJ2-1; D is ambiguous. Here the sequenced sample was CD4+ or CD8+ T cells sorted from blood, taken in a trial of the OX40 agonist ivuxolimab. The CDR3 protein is CASSVTRTYNEQFF. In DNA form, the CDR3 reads TGTGCCAGCAGTGTTACTCGGACCTACAATGAGCAGTTCTTC.